A single sample is the source of the 28 T cell receptor beta chains below, sequenced in a study of beta chain features in type 1 diabetes. Their antigens remain unidentified. Points from the study as a whole: Shorter TCRB CDR3s, moderately but significantly so, were found in Type 1 diabetes patients in all four CD4+ subsets.

Sequencing targeted expressed TCRB transcripts, as all isolated RNA had been reverse transcribed. The assay was immunoSEQ multiplex PCR, and TCRdb's table has in-frame clones only and misses some. Among roughly 250,000 clones listed, about a fifth were seen once. Sequences were obtained from naive CD4+ T cells from blood. The receptor set was obtained from a woman between 40 and 55 years old with type 1 diabetes.

The CDR3 coding sequence is TGTGCCAGCAGCCGGGACAGGGTGGGTTCACCCCTCCACTTT. Its translation: CASSRDRVGSPLHF. V is TRBV4-2 and J is TRBJ1-6; 9 nucleotides line up with TRBD1. Per the germline V gene, CDR1 is LGHNA and CDR2 is YNFKEQ. V shed 4 bases and J 9 bases; nucleotides not matched to a gene: 4. The CDR3 loop spans 14 amino acids.

Only one count was recorded for this clone. This chain links TRBV6-5 with TRBJ2-7; 12 bases are shared with TRBD2. Losses at the gene ends were 5 bases for V and 3 bases for J; bases not matched to a gene: 2. This CDR3 is 14 amino acids long. Germline assignment: CDR1 MNHEY and CDR2 SVGAGI. The CDR3 protein is CASSRLAGVYEQYF. In DNA, the CDR3 is TGTGCCAGCAGTAGACTAGCGGGGGTCTACGAGCAGTACTTC.

The chain joins TRBV29-1 to TRBJ2-1; TRBD2 matches 13 bases. The V and J ends lost 5 bases and 8 bases, in that order; junction bases with no gene match: 6. Germline CDR1 reads SQVTM; CDR2 reads ANQGSEA. This CDR3 is 14 amino acids long. The chain's CDR3 is CSVQGLAGLDEQFF. DNA for the CDR3: TGCAGCGTTCAGGGACTAGCGGGATTGGATGAGCAGTTCTTC.

Only a few counts were recorded for this clone. The gene calls are TRBV29-1 and TRBJ2-2, with 13 nucleotides matching TRBD2. V lost 4 bases and J lost 4; bases outside the gene matches: 0. Germline-derived CDR1 and CDR2 are SQVTM and ANQGSEA. The CDR3 loop spans 14 amino acids. In DNA form, the CDR3 reads TGCAGCGTTGGGACTAGCGGGGGCACCGGGGAGCTGTTTTTT. It is translated as CSVGTSGGTGELFF.

This clone came up once. V and J are TRBV6-9 and TRBJ1-3; D is perhaps TRBD1 (5 bases). Trimming removed 4 bases at V and 0 bases at J, with 13 bases between. The CDR3 spans 16 residues. Germline CDR1 is MNHGY and CDR2 is SVAAGI. Written as DNA, the CDR3 is TGTGCCAGCAGTTTGATACAGGCTACCTCTGGAAACACCATATATTTT. This translates into CASSLIQATSGNTIYF.

This clone appeared a few times. The chain recombines TRBV18 with TRBJ1-1, with unresolved D. V dropped 3 bases and J dropped 1 base, with 9 bases sitting between them. The CDR3 has 14 amino acids. CDR1 is KGHSH and CDR2 is LQKENI in the germline V gene. CDR3 bases: TGTGCCAGCTCACCTGACGAGCGGAACACTGAAGCTTTCTTT. Translation: CASSPDERNTEAFF.

This clone came up a few times. The chain employs TRBV9 and TRBJ2-2; 7 bases are shared with TRBD2. CDR3 length: 16 amino acids. The junction had 5 bases not matched to a gene; V was cut back by 3 bases and J by 0 bases. Germline lookup yields CDR1 SGDLS and CDR2 YYNGEE. CDR3 bases: TGTGCCAGCAGCGCAAGGGACTACGCGAACACCGGGGAGCTGTTTTTT. It yields the protein CASSARDYANTGELFF.

This clone was counted only a few times. The V call is TRBV5-1, the J call TRBJ2-3; 9 nucleotides agree with TRBD1. V lost 7 bases and J lost 3; bases outside the gene matches: 6. The germline CDR1 and CDR2 sequences are SGHRS and YFSETQ. The CDR3 runs to 14 residues. The CDR3 nucleotides are TGCGCCAGCCACCGGGGACAGGGAACAGATACGCAGTATTTT. Translation: CASHRGQGTDTQYF.

Concerning this clone: Additional DNA sequences in this sample encode the identical CDR3. The chain uses TRBV9 and TRBJ2-1; 15 bases align to TRBD2. Looked up from germline, CDR1 is SGDLS and CDR2 is YYNGEE. V shed 0 bases, J shed 7 bases, and the junction held 2 bases outside the gene matches. The CDR3 consists of 16 residues. CDR3 DNA: TGTGCCAGCAGCGTAGGAGGACTAGCGGGAGGGAATGAGCAGTTCTTC. Translation gives CASSVGGLAGGNEQFF.

The V call is TRBV18, the J call TRBJ1-4; TRBD1 matches 8 bases. V dropped 3 bases and J dropped 1; count of bases not matched to a gene: 4. The CDR3 is 16 residues long. Germline V gene sequence: CDR1 KGHSH, CDR2 LQKENI. The DNA of the CDR3 is TGTGCCAGCTCACCCGGACAGGGTGGAACTAATGAAAAACTGTTTTTT. Protein sequence: CASSPGQGGTNEKLFF.

Only a few counts were recorded for this clone. The same CDR3 arises from other DNA sequences in this sample as well. The chain recombines TRBV18 with TRBJ2-7, with D possibly matching TRBD2 (6 bases). The length of the CDR3 is 12 residues. Germline V lookup: CDR1 KGHSH, CDR2 LQKENI. The V end was cut by 3 bases, the J end by 4 bases, with 7 bases between. The CDR3 DNA follows: TGTGCCAGCTCACCCCGGGGGTACGAGCAGTACTTC. Translated, it gives CASSPRGYEQYF. The variable domain in full, with the rest retrieved from reference TRBV18 and TRBJ2-7, is NAGVMQNPRHLVRRRGQEARLRCSPMKGHSHVYWYRQLPEEGLKFMVYLQKENIIDESGMPKERFSAEFPKEGPSILRIQQVVRGDSAAYFCASSPRGYEQYFGPGTRLTVT.

This chain connects TRBV18 to TRBJ2-1, with D possibly being TRBD2 (5 bases). Trimming took off 3 bases at V and 10 bases at J, with 10 bases between the two ends. The CDR3 consists of 12 residues. CDR1 KGHSH and CDR2 LQKENI come from the germline V gene. The CDR3 sequence: CASSPGLDEQFF. The CDR3 DNA sequence: TGTGCCAGCTCACCCGGACTTGACGAGCAGTTCTTC.

V is TRBV7-9 and J is TRBJ2-7; possibly TRBD2 for D (6 bases). This CDR3 region has 12 residues. V was shortened by 8 bases and J by 1 base, with 9 bases between the two germline ends. Germline V gene data show CDR1 as SEHNR and CDR2 as FQNEAQ (reference sequence). CDR3 nucleotide sequence: TGTGCCAGCGTCGGGACTTCCTACGAGCAGTACTTC. Its translation is CASVGTSYEQYF.

This clone occurred a few times. V gene TRBV9 combines with J gene TRBJ2-1, with D uncertain. The CDR3 covers 12 residues. Germline V gives CDR1 SGDLS, CDR2 YYNGEE. The germline V and J ends were trimmed by 3 bases and 7 bases, with 8 bases remaining between them. CDR3 protein: CASSGAGNEQFF. CDR3 nucleotide sequence: TGTGCCAGCAGCGGGGCAGGTAATGAGCAGTTCTTC.

CDR3 nucleotides: TGTGCCAGCAGTTCTGAAAGCGAGGGAGCCTACGAGCAGTACTTC. It translates to CASSSESEGAYEQYF. The V and J genes are TRBV28 and TRBJ2-7; tentatively, D is TRBD2 (5 bases). The CDR3 consists of 15 residues. The germline V gene has CDR1 MDHEN and CDR2 SYDVKM. Trimming cost V 4 bases and J 2 bases, with 15 bases left between them. The whole variable domain, remainder taken from reference TRBV28 and TRBJ2-7, is DVKVTQSSRYLVKRTGEKVFLECVQDMDHENMFWYRQDPGLGLRLIYFSYDVKMKEKGDIPEGYSVSREKKERFSLILESASTNQTSMYLCASSSESEGAYEQYFGPGTRLTVT.

This clone was observed a handful of times. The CDR3 region has the DNA TGTGCCAGCAGCTTGCCGGGGGGATGGGGCACTGAAGCTTTCTTT. Translation gives CASSLPGGWGTEAFF. This chain joins TRBV5-4 and TRBJ1-1; TRBD1 might be the D (5 bases). CDR3 size: 15 residues. Trimming shortened V by 1 base and J by 4 bases, and 14 bases separated the two germline ends. The germline gives CDR1 SGHNT, CDR2 YYREEE (reference sequence).

This clone has just a few counts. This sequence joins TRBV11-1 and TRBJ2-5, with unresolved D. Germline-derived CDR1 and CDR2 are SGHAT and FQDESV (reference sequence). The ends were cut back, 5 bases at V and 2 bases at J, with 15 bases in the middle. This CDR3 comprises 15 residues. CDR3 in amino acids: CASSPDFPGQETQYF. CDR3 bases: TGTGCCAGCAGCCCCGACTTTCCCGGGCAAGAGACCCAGTACTTC.

This chain uses TRBV10-3 with TRBJ2-4; possibly TRBD1 for D (5 bases). Germline values: CDR1 ENHRY, CDR2 SYGVKD. This CDR3 is built from 14 residues. Trimming removed 3 bases at V and 7 bases at J, with 13 bases between. The CDR3 sequence is CAISDSGLRNIQYF. CDR3 in DNA: TGTGCCATCAGTGACTCAGGGTTACGCAACATTCAGTACTTC.

The chain joins TRBV30 to TRBJ2-7; TRBD2 might be the D (5 bases). CDR3 size: 11 residues. Germline V lookup: CDR1 GTSNPN, CDR2 SVGIG (reference sequence). The ends were cut back, 5 bases at V and 2 bases at J, with 7 bases in the middle. CDR3 sequence reads: CAWAGAYEQYF. The DNA for the CDR3 is TGTGCCTGGGCCGGGGCCTACGAGCAGTACTTC.

V gene TRBV28 combines with J gene TRBJ2-7; possible D gene TRBD2, 6 bases. Germline lookup yields CDR1 MDHEN and CDR2 SYDVKM. V was clipped by 3 bases and J by 2 bases, with 11 bases between them. The CDR3 has 14 amino acids. CDR3 amino acids: CASSLPSEAYEQYF. In DNA, the CDR3 is TGTGCCAGCAGTTTGCCTAGCGAGGCCTACGAGCAGTACTTC.

V gene TRBV28 combines with J gene TRBJ2-6; D perhaps matches TRBD1 (5 bases). The V end lost 7 bases, the J end lost 4 bases, and 8 bases lay between the germline ends. The CDR3 extends over 13 amino acids. Germline CDR1 reads MDHEN; CDR2 reads SYDVKM. For the CDR3, the DNA is TGTGCCAGCACTAGGGGCGGGGCCAACGTCCTGACTTTC. Its protein is CASTRGGANVLTF.

The chain joins TRBV5-4 to TRBJ1-2, with D unclear. The CDR3 covers 15 residues. CDR1 and CDR2 from the germline V gene are SGHNT and YYREEE (reference sequence). V gave up 1 base and J gave up 6 bases, with 16 bases separating them. CDR3: CASSLYGGPSNGYTF. The CDR3 DNA sequence: TGTGCCAGCAGCTTGTACGGAGGTCCCTCCAATGGCTACACCTTC. The complete variable domain, with remaining parts taken from reference TRBV5-4 and TRBJ1-2, reads ETGVTQSPTHLIKTRGQQVTLRCSSQSGHNTVSWYQQALGQGPQFIFQYYREEENGRGNFPPRFSGLQFPNYSSELNVNALELDDSALYLCASSLYGGPSNGYTFGSGTRLTVV.

This clone appeared a few times. Other DNA sequences in this specimen translate into the identical CDR3. The chain has TRBV9 and TRBJ2-5, with D possibly matching TRBD2 (5 bases). The CDR3 sequence is 13 residues long. Germline V gene sequence: CDR1 SGDLS, CDR2 YYNGEE. The ends were cut back, 2 bases at V and 5 bases at J, with 10 bases in the middle. CDR3 coding DNA: TGTGCCAGCAGCGTTGGAAGGGAGGAGACCCAGTACTTC. This sequence encodes CASSVGREETQYF.

The gene calls are TRBV7-2 and TRBJ2-7, with D maybe TRBD2 (6 bases). V dropped 0 bases and J dropped 3 bases, with 15 bases sitting between them. CDR3 length: 16 amino acids. The germline V gene encodes CDR1 SGHTA and CDR2 FQGNSA. CDR3 amino acids: CASSLAGGRTHYEQYF. CDR3 in DNA: TGTGCCAGCAGCTTAGCGGGTGGGAGGACCCACTACGAGCAGTACTTC.

This clone has a handful of counts. CDR3 coding DNA: TGTGCCAGCCTTGGCGGAGCGAACACCGGGGAGCTGTTTTTT. Amino acids: CASLGGANTGELFF. The chain joins TRBV28 to TRBJ2-2, with D unclear. Deletions cut 8 bases from V and 0 bases from J, with 10 bases between. Looked up from germline, CDR1 is MDHEN and CDR2 is SYDVKM. This CDR3 is built from 14 residues.

This sequence joins TRBV25-1 and TRBJ1-4, with 9 bases that match TRBD1. This CDR3 has 14 residues. Germline V gene data show CDR1 as MGHDK and CDR2 as SYGVNS. V shed 4 bases, J shed 8 bases, and the junction held 5 bases outside the gene matches. In DNA form, the CDR3 reads TGTGCCAGCAGTGGGACAGGGGTGGGGGAAAAACTGTTTTTT. It codes for CASSGTGVGEKLFF.

This clone was seen only a few times. The chain employs TRBV20-1 and TRBJ2-7; no reliable D call. Trimming left V 4 bases short and J 3 bases short, with 7 bases between. The CDR3 loop spans 11 amino acids. CDR1 DFQATT and CDR2 SNEGSKA come from the germline V gene (reference sequence). The CDR3 is CSAIAYYEQYF. The CDR3, as DNA: TGCAGTGCTATAGCCTACTACGAGCAGTACTTC.

This clone was observed a handful of times. Here the CDR3 DNA reads TGCAGCGTAGGGCGTGAAGGGGACTATGGCTACACCTTC. Protein sequence: CSVGREGDYGYTF. This chain links TRBV29-1 with TRBJ1-2, with a tentative D call TRBD1 (5 bases). The CDR3 is made up of 13 amino acids. Trimming removed 6 bases from V and 3 bases from J, with 14 bases in between. Germline CDR1 reads SQVTM; CDR2 reads ANQGSEA.